A single sample gave rise to the 6 T cell receptor beta chains below, sequenced in a study of cytomegalovirus exposure and HLA in healthy donors. Vbeta (60) and Jbeta (13) primers were used in the PCR. TCRdb's copy holds only in-frame clones and misses some; the assay was immunoSEQ multiplex PCR. This table holds 100,000 to 150,000 clones, 70% to 85% found once. Sample: PBMCs. Receptors originate from a man aged 45-65 years in good health and CMV-seronegative.

The chain links TRBV5-1 to TRBJ1-1; D gene uncertain. Germline CDR1 is SGHRS and CDR2 is YFSETQ. Trimming removed 0 bases at V and 3 bases at J, with 12 bases between. CDR3 size: 15 residues. CDR3 residues: CASSLDRGGDTEAFF. CDR3 nucleotides: TGCGCCAGCAGCTTGGATCGGGGTGGGGACACTGAAGCTTTCTTT.

This clone was picked up one time. The genes are TRBV10-2 and TRBJ2-2; D unclear. V dropped 5 bases and J dropped 5 bases, with 9 bases sitting between them. This CDR3 contains 13 residues. Germline V gene sequence: CDR1 WSHSY, CDR2 SAAADI. CDR3 loop: CASSPPETGELFF. DNA of the CDR3: TGCGCCAGCAGTCCCCCAGAAACCGGGGAGCTGTTTTTT.

This chain connects TRBV7-9 to TRBJ2-1; 12 bases are a match to TRBD2. The CDR3 is 13 residues long. The V gene end was trimmed by 7 bases and the J gene end by 7 bases; junction bases not matched to a gene: 2. Germline V gives CDR1 SEHNR, CDR2 FQNEAQ (reference sequence). The CDR3 nucleotides are TGTGCCAGCAAGCTAGCGGGGGGGAATGAGCAGTTCTTC. It codes for CASKLAGGNEQFF.

CDR3 loop: CASRLTPGIYEQYF. Written as DNA, the CDR3 is TGTGCCAGCAGACTGACCCCAGGGATCTACGAGCAGTACTTC. The rearrangement uses TRBV2 and TRBJ2-7; possibly TRBD1 for D (5 bases). The CDR3 totals 14 residues. Germline-derived CDR1 and CDR2 are SNHLY and FYNNEI. The germline V and J ends were trimmed by 6 bases and 3 bases, with 15 bases remaining between them.

The gene calls are TRBV6-5 and TRBJ1-1, with D maybe TRBD1 (5 bases). Trimming left V 2 bases short and J 5 bases short, with 15 bases between. CDR1 is MNHEY, CDR2 SVGAGI, per germline. The CDR3 covers 15 residues. The CDR3 DNA reads TGTGCCAGCAGTTACGGGTTGGGGGGGGGAACTGAAGCTTTCTTT. Its translation: CASSYGLGGGTEAFF.

The chain joins TRBV4-1 to TRBJ1-3; D might be TRBD1 (6 bases). V lost 2 bases and J lost 0, with 11 bases in between. The CDR3 spans 16 residues. Germline V gene sequence: CDR1 MGHRA, CDR2 YSYEKL. The DNA for the CDR3 is TGCGCCAGCAGCCAACATCCAGGGGACTCTGGAAACACCATATATTTT. It codes for CASSQHPGDSGNTIYF.